This is a list of T cell receptor beta chains from one sample in a study of T cell responses to AZD1222 COVID-19 vaccine. Only in-frame clones appear in the TCRdb table, and some are missing; sequencing was by immunoSEQ multiplex PCR. The sample has some 150,000 clones, around 88% seen once; the top ten hold about 3.2%. The specimen comprised peripheral blood, sampled on day 0 of MenACWY control vaccination. All receptors come from an adult in good health. Both conserved end residues are part of each CDR3. Each record gives: D gene, clone size, J gene, V gene, CDR3 protein. D genes are given only for firm matches. Clone size appears in some rows only: once, few, many, or a class for an expanded clone.

>NA|once|TRBJ2-1|TRBV11-2
CASSLLAESYNEQFF
>NA|few|TRBJ2-7|TRBV27
CASSSQIRQPTYEQYF
>TRBD1|NA|TRBJ2-7|TRBV5-1
CASSSGQGAEQYF
>NA|NA|TRBJ2-3|TRBV30
CAYAGVVTDTQYF
>TRBD1|NA|TRBJ2-3|TRBV24-1
CATSETGGIDTQYF
>NA|once|TRBJ1-1|TRBV2
CASRGTWSGTEAFF
>NA|NA|TRBJ1-2|TRBV7-9
CASSLNTPGVYGYTF
>NA|NA|TRBJ2-6|TRBV7-3
CASSPSSGANVLTF
>TRBD2|NA|TRBJ2-5|TRBV10-3
CAISESETSGPSRKTQYF
>TRBD1|NA|TRBJ1-6|TRBV5-1
CASSYRTGDNSPLHF
>TRBD1|NA|TRBJ1-6|TRBV5-1
CASSGTGKIDSPLHF